A single T cell receptor (beta chain) is shown here with its context. The data are from a study of T cell changes during pregnancy in multiple sclerosis. Data came from immunoSEQ multiplex PCR; TCRdb stores just in-frame clones and leaves some out. The data hold about 41,000 clones, with 90% to 95% observed a single time. CDR1 and CDR2 (germline): SGHNT, YYREEE (reference sequence). The CDR3 is 13 residues long. V trimming: 0 bases; J trimming: 5 bases; junction bases outside the gene matches: 2. The chain links TRBV5-4 to TRBJ2-7, with 7 bases lining up with TRBD1. This receptor was taken from a female donor with multiple sclerosis, enrolled in a pregnancy study. The specimen comprised CD8+ T cells from peripheral blood mononuclear cells, sampled in the third trimester of pregnancy. The CDR3 sequence is CASSLDRGNEQYF. The DNA of the CDR3 is TGTGCCAGCAGCTTGGACAGGGGAAACGAGCAGTACTTC.